The 24 T cell receptor beta chains reported below all come from one sample, sequenced in a study of blood T cell repertoires in COVID-19 (TCRdb year 2020). The method behind the library was the immunoSEQ multiplex PCR assay. Held by TCRdb, this immuneACCESS table contains in-frame sequences only and omits some clones. Under half of the omission traces to an unresolved V gene where checked; the cause of the rest is unknown. In all, the sample holds 200,000 to 300,000 clones, and around 80% of those were seen once. The biggest ten clones account for 25% to 35% of the sample. The sequencing sample was made of peripheral blood. Every receptor here comes from a man aged 40-55 years with acute or convalescent COVID-19.

The V and J genes are TRBV29-1 and TRBJ1-2; TRBD1 matches 8 bases. CDR3 length equals 14 residues. The germline V gene encodes CDR1 SQVTM and CDR2 ANQGSEA. The junction had 9 bases not matched to a gene; V was cut back by 2 bases and J by 7 bases. The CDR3 nucleotides are TGCAGCGTTGAACCCTTTCAGGGGGCTAGTGGCTACACCTTC. This sequence encodes CSVEPFQGASGYTF.

This chain uses TRBV6-5 with TRBJ2-7, with D possibly being TRBD2 (6 bases). The CDR3 loop spans 15 amino acids. Per the germline V gene, CDR1 is MNHEY and CDR2 is SVGAGI. Trimming stripped 5 bases from V and 8 bases from J, with 22 bases between. CDR3 sequence (DNA): TGTGCCAGCAGTCTCGCGGCTCGGCGGGGAAATAAGCAGTACTTC. This gives the protein CASSLAARRGNKQYF.

The count of this clone is one. V and J are TRBV3-1 (or the pseudogene TRBV3-2) and TRBJ2-7; D perhaps matches TRBD1 (5 bases). The germline CDR1 and CDR2 sequences are LGHDT and YNNKEL (reference sequence). V lost 0 bases and J lost 7, with 10 bases in between. This CDR3 is built from 13 residues. The CDR3 DNA reads TGTGCCAGCAGCCAAGATGGGGCGGAGGAGCAGTACTTC. Translating gives CASSQDGAEEQYF.

The chain employs TRBV7-9 and TRBJ1-6, with no clear D. CDR3 length: 12 residues. With 2 bases removed from V and 11 bases from J, the gap between germline ends came to 7 bases. Germline V gene lookup returns CDR1 SEHNR and CDR2 FQNEAQ (reference sequence). The CDR3 DNA is TGTGCCAGCAGCTTACCGGTCACACCCCTCCACTTT. Translation: CASSLPVTPLHF.

The chain links TRBV18 to TRBJ1-2; 7 nucleotides line up with TRBD1. Germline V gene sequence: CDR1 KGHSH, CDR2 LQKENI. J lost 4 bases, V lost 2 bases, and 10 bases had no gene match. The CDR3 spans 16 residues. In DNA form, the CDR3 reads TGTGCCAGCTCACCAACCCTTCGACAGGGCGCCTATGGCTACACCTTC. It codes for CASSPTLRQGAYGYTF.

The chain carries TRBV27 and TRBJ2-3; 9 bases map to TRBD2. The CDR3 runs 16 residues. After removal of 3 bases from V and 2 bases from J, the junction contained 6 bases not matched to a gene. The germline gives CDR1 MNHEY, CDR2 SMNVEV (reference sequence). The CDR3 spells CASSFWREGPTDTQYF. The CDR3 nucleotides are TGTGCCAGCAGTTTCTGGCGGGAGGGCCCCACAGATACGCAGTATTTT.

This chain joins TRBV30 and TRBJ2-5; D may be TRBD1 (5 bases). This CDR3 has 14 residues. CDR1 GTSNPN and CDR2 SVGIG come from the germline V gene (reference sequence). Trimming stripped 1 base from V and 5 bases from J, with 14 bases between. The CDR3 region is CAWSAGRAVETQYF. CDR3 coding DNA: TGTGCCTGGAGTGCTGGCAGGGCGGTCGAGACCCAGTACTTC.

This clone was observed a single time. The genes are TRBV28 and TRBJ2-2, with 7 bases identical to TRBD1. The CDR3 is made up of 14 amino acids. Germline V gene data show CDR1 as MDHEN and CDR2 as SYDVKM. Trimming took 9 bases from V and 5 from J; bases not matched to a gene: 9. In DNA form, the CDR3 reads TGTGCCAGTGATCGACAGGGACGGACCGGGGAGCTGTTTTTT. This sequence encodes CASDRQGRTGELFF.

The chain carries TRBV10-3 and TRBJ1-1, with a possible D match to TRBD1 (5 bases). V was shortened by 8 bases and J by 0 bases, with 10 bases between the two germline ends. CDR3 size: 13 residues. Germline-derived CDR1 and CDR2 are ENHRY and SYGVKD. CDR3 amino acids: CAIVDNLNTEAFF. The DNA of the CDR3 is TGTGCCATCGTGGACAATTTGAACACTGAAGCTTTCTTT.

The V and J genes are TRBV13 and TRBJ2-1, with a weak D call TRBD2 (6 bases). CDR3 length: 17 amino acids. V lost 6 bases and J 8 bases, leaving 26 bases between the germline ends. Germline V gene data show CDR1 as PRHDT and CDR2 as FYEKMQ (reference sequence). CDR3 DNA: TGTGCCAGCAGTAGAAAGGCGGGGAGTCGACGTGGCGATGAGCAGTTCTTC. It translates to CASSRKAGSRRGDEQFF.

The rearrangement uses TRBV7-9 and TRBJ1-2; D uncertain. The germline V gene has CDR1 SEHNR and CDR2 FQNEAQ (reference sequence). V lost 3 bases to trimming and J lost 1 base, with 6 bases between them. CDR3 size: 13 residues. The CDR3 loop reads CASSFTDNYGYTF. In DNA form, the CDR3 reads TGTGCCAGCAGCTTTACAGATAACTATGGCTACACCTTC.

J is TRBJ1-1 and V is TRBV6-6; D is uncertain. CDR3 length: 15 residues. CDR1 MNHNY and CDR2 SVGAGI come from the germline V gene (reference sequence). V was trimmed by 6 bases and J by 1 base, leaving 15 bases between them. The CDR3 sequence is CASSPSGLTNTEAFF. CDR3 nucleotide sequence: TGTGCCAGCAGCCCCTCCGGACTTACGAACACTGAAGCTTTCTTT.

The chain links TRBV5-6 to TRBJ1-1; D is undetermined. Trimming cost V 0 bases and J 3 bases, with 6 bases left between them. Germline V gives CDR1 SGHDT, CDR2 YYEEEE. This CDR3 is 13 amino acids long. The CDR3 loop is CASSLGGDTEAFF. The CDR3 DNA reads TGTGCCAGCAGCTTGGGGGGAGACACTGAAGCTTTCTTT.

J is TRBJ1-1 and V is TRBV3-1 (or the pseudogene TRBV3-2); 8 bases align to TRBD1. The CDR3 sequence is 13 residues long. After removal of 4 bases from V and 14 bases from J, the junction contained 12 bases not matched to a gene. Germline CDR1 is LGHDT and CDR2 is YNNKEL (reference sequence). CDR3 amino acids: CASSPDRDGLRFF. The CDR3 region has the DNA TGTGCCAGCAGCCCGGACAGGGACGGGTTAAGGTTCTTT.

The V and J genes are TRBV6-6 and TRBJ1-1; 7 nucleotides match TRBD1. CDR1 is MNHNY, CDR2 SVGAGI, per germline (reference sequence). The CDR3 is 13 amino acids. After removal of 3 bases from V and 6 bases from J, the junction contained 4 bases not matched to a gene. The CDR3 bases are TGTGCCAGCAGTTATTGGGACAGAGCTGAAGCTTTCTTT. This encodes CASSYWDRAEAFF.

V is TRBV7-2 and J is TRBJ1-6, with 8 bases fitting TRBD1. The germline gives CDR1 SGHTA, CDR2 FQGNSA. The V and J ends lost 3 bases and 8 bases, in that order; junction bases with no gene match: 9. The CDR3 is made up of 16 amino acids. The CDR3 coding sequence is TGTGCCAGCAGCTTTCCAGGGGGCTCACTTTATTCACCCCTCCACTTT. Translated, it gives CASSFPGGSLYSPLHF.

The V and J genes are TRBV7-9 and TRBJ1-2, with TRBD1 matching 8 bases. The CDR3 has 13 residues. Germline CDR1 and CDR2: SEHNR and FQNEAQ (reference sequence). The trim removed 5 bases at V and 2 bases at J, leaving 1 base unmatched. CDR3: CASSRQGNYGYTF. CDR3 nucleotide sequence: TGTGCCAGCAGCCGACAGGGGAACTATGGCTACACCTTC. Using reference TRBV7-9 and TRBJ1-2 for the parts outside the CDR3, the full variable domain is DTGVSQNPRHKITKRGQNVTFRCDPISEHNRLYWYRQTLGQGPEFLTYFQNEAQLEKSRLLSDRFSAERPKGSFSTLEIQRTEQGDSAMYLCASSRQGNYGYTFGSGTRLTVV.

The genes are TRBV4-1 and TRBJ1-5; TRBD1 matches 7 bases. Per germline, CDR1 MGHRA and CDR2 YSYEKL. The CDR3 extends over 17 amino acids. Trimming removed 1 base from V and 0 bases from J; junction bases left unmatched: 6. CDR3 sequence: CASSQGDRDPSNQPQHF. CDR3 nucleotides: TGCGCCAGCAGCCAAGGAGACAGGGACCCTAGCAATCAGCCCCAGCATTTT.

The chain uses TRBV3-1 (or the pseudogene TRBV3-2) and TRBJ2-1, with TRBD2 matching 13 bases. In germline, CDR1 is LGHDT, CDR2 YNNKEL (reference sequence). The CDR3 has 16 amino acids. The V and J ends lost 4 bases and 14 bases, in that order; junction bases with no gene match: 14. CDR3: CASSRAGTSGAGGEFF. CDR3 DNA sequence: TGTGCCAGCAGCCGAGCCGGGACTAGCGGGGCCGGGGGGGAGTTCTTC.

V and J are TRBV7-2 and TRBJ2-3; D not resolved. Trimming left V 3 bases short and J 5 bases short, with 3 bases between. The CDR3 length is 11 residues. Germline values: CDR1 SGHTA, CDR2 FQGNSA. This CDR3 reads CASSFLDTQYF. The CDR3 region has the DNA TGTGCCAGCAGCTTCCTAGATACGCAGTATTTT.

The chain uses TRBV27 and TRBJ2-4; D not resolved. Trimming cost V 8 bases and J 5 bases, with 13 bases left between them. This CDR3 contains 13 residues. In germline, CDR1 is MNHEY, CDR2 SMNVEV (reference sequence). CDR3 residues: CASRQQYENIQYF. CDR3 bases: TGTGCCAGCCGACAACAGTACGAAAACATTCAGTACTTC.

The J gene is TRBJ1-2, the V gene TRBV6-4, with D tentatively TRBD1 (6 bases). The CDR3 covers 14 residues. Germline lookup yields CDR1 MRHNA and CDR2 SNTAGT. V lost 5 bases, J lost 2 bases, and 12 bases lay in between. This CDR3 is CASSPDRTNYGYTF. CDR3 sequence (DNA): TGTGCCAGCAGTCCCGACAGGACCAACTATGGCTACACCTTC.

This clone has more than one count but fewer than ten. The chain employs TRBV6-6 and TRBJ2-1; 9 nucleotides match TRBD2. Germline trimming cut 6 bases from V and 9 bases from J; bases unmatched to any gene: 6. Germline V CDR1 and CDR2: MNHNY, SVGAGI (reference sequence). This CDR3 region has 13 residues. The CDR3 is CASRAGGGSEQFF. DNA for the CDR3: TGTGCCAGCAGGGCGGGAGGGGGGAGTGAGCAGTTCTTC.

V gene TRBV27 combines with J gene TRBJ1-1; tentative D call: TRBD1 (5 bases). This CDR3 spans 13 amino acids. V was pared by 2 bases and J by 4 bases, with 8 bases between. The germline CDR1 and CDR2 sequences are MNHEY and SMNVEV (reference sequence). The CDR3 nucleotides are TGTGCCAGCAGTTTACAGGGTCCCACTGAAGCTTTCTTT. Its translation is CASSLQGPTEAFF.